These 7 T cell receptor beta chains were all obtained from the same sample, sequenced in a study of human T cells and chemical hapten exposure. A single record per CDR3 protein comes from TCRdb applying MiXCR to the RACE reads. The sample shows around 360,000 distinct CDR3 sequences, more than 5% of them seen only once. The time point is: patch test 2, 6 weeks after DPC sensitization. Treatment defined: therapeutic diphenylcyclopropenone sensitization with weekly scalp DPC. The sequences come from whole blood, collected in connection with sensitization to the hapten diphenylcyclopropenone (DPC). These receptors originate from a woman between 18 and 29 years old with alopecia areata. Some clones in this sample may be carry-over from other donors' samples.

This chain connects TRBV2 to TRBJ1-6; D gene ambiguous. Deletions cut 2 bases from V and 3 bases from J, with 14 bases between. The CDR3 covers 17 residues. Looked up from germline, CDR1 is SNHLY and CDR2 is FYNNEI. CDR3 bases: TGTGCCAGCAGTGAAATCGGGAGTAGCCTCTATAATTCACCCCTCCACTTT. Its protein is CASSEIGSSLYNSPLHF. Full variable domain (remainder filled in from reference TRBV2 and TRBJ1-6): EPEVTQTPSHQVTQMGQEVILRCVPISNHLYFYWYRQILGQKVEFLVSFYNNEISEKSEIFDDQFSVERPDGSNFTLKIRSTKLEDSAMYFCASSEIGSSLYNSPLHFGNGTRLTVT.

This clonotype was found many times. The V call is TRBV4-3, the J call TRBJ1-4, with TRBD1 as a possible D gene (5 bases). Trimming cost V 0 bases and J 3 bases, with 14 bases left between them. The CDR3 has 17 amino acids. Germline CDR1 reads LGHNA; CDR2 reads YSLEER. The CDR3 sequence: CASSQDSVRQSNEKLFF. In DNA form, the CDR3 reads TGCGCCAGCAGCCAAGATAGTGTGAGACAGTCTAATGAAAAACTGTTTTTT.

The rearrangement joins TRBV6-1 to TRBJ1-1; no clear D gene. This CDR3 is 14 amino acids long. V gave up 5 bases and J gave up 0 bases, with 10 bases separating them. Per the germline V gene, CDR1 is MNHNS and CDR2 is SASEGT. The CDR3 sequence: CASSYSQLNTEAFF. DNA of the CDR3: TGTGCCAGCAGTTATTCGCAGTTGAACACTGAAGCTTTCTTT.

This clonotype was picked up many times. The chain uses TRBV4-3 and TRBJ2-7; D not certain. The germline CDR1 and CDR2 sequences are LGHNA and YSLEER. Trimming removed 1 base from V and 0 bases from J, with 13 bases in between. The CDR3 spans 16 residues. The CDR3 loop reads CASSQARSSSSYEQYF. CDR3 sequence (DNA): TGCGCCAGCAGCCAAGCCAGGTCCTCAAGCTCCTACGAGCAGTACTTC.

This clonotype was seen many times. The chain carries TRBV6-1 and TRBJ2-7, with D possibly TRBD2 on 5 matching bases. Germline CDR1 reads MNHNS; CDR2 reads SASEGT. This CDR3 comprises 15 residues. Trimming shortened V by 7 bases and J by 7 bases, and 23 bases separated the two germline ends. The CDR3 coding sequence is TGTGCCAGCACCCCACTCGGATACGGCACGGGAGAGCAGTACTTC. Protein product: CASTPLGYGTGEQYF.

This clonotype was counted a few times. The genes are TRBV7-6 and TRBJ1-6; 9 bases map to TRBD1. The CDR3 has 15 amino acids. V lost 2 bases, J lost 7 bases, and 3 bases stayed unmatched. CDR1 and CDR2 from the germline V gene are SGHVS and FNYEAQ. CDR3 loop: CASSLWTGANSPLHF. CDR3 DNA sequence: TGTGCCAGCAGCTTATGGACAGGGGCGAATTCACCCCTCCACTTT.

This clonotype came up a few times. The V gene is TRBV10-3, the J gene TRBJ1-5; D may be TRBD1 (6 bases). The CDR3 contains 17 residues. The germline V gene encodes CDR1 ENHRY and CDR2 SYGVKD. Deletions cut 0 bases from V and 7 bases from J, with 19 bases between. CDR3 bases: TGTGCCATCAGTGAGTCGAGTAATCCGGGGGCGAAACAGCCCCAGCATTTT. Amino acids: CAISESSNPGAKQPQHF.